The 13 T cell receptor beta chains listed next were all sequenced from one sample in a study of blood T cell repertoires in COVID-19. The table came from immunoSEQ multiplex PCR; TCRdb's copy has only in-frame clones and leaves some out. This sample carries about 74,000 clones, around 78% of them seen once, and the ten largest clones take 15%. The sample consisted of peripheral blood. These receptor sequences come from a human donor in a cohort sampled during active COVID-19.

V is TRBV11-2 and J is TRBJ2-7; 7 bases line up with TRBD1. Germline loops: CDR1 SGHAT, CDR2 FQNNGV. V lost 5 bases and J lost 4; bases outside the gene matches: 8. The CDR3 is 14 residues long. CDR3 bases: TGTGCCAGCAGCCCCGGGCCCAGGGGGTACGAGCAGTACTTC. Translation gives CASSPGPRGYEQYF.

In DNA form, the CDR3 reads TGTGCCATCAGTGAGTCAACAGGGGGGGCCAACGTCCTGACTTTC. It is translated as CAISESTGGANVLTF. J is TRBJ2-6 and V is TRBV10-3; D perhaps matches TRBD1 (6 bases). Trimming pared 0 bases from V and 4 bases from J, leaving 7 bases between. Per the germline V gene, CDR1 is ENHRY and CDR2 is SYGVKD. This CDR3 has 15 amino acids.

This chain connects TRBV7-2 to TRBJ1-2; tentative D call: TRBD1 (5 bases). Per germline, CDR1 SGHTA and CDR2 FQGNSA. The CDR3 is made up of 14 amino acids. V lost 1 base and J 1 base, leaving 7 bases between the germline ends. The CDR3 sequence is CASSLGGRNYGYTF. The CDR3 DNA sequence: TGTGCCAGCAGCTTAGGGGGCCGTAACTATGGCTACACCTTC.

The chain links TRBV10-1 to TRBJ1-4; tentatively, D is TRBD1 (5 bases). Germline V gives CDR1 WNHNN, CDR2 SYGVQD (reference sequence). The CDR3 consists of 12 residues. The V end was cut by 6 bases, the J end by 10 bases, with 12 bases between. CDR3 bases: TGCGCCAGCAGCTTTGATCAGGGAAAACTGTTTTTT. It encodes CASSFDQGKLFF.

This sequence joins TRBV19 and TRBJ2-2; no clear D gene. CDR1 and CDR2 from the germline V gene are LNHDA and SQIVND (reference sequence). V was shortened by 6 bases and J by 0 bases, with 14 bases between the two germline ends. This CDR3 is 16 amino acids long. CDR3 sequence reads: CASRTLAVTNTGELFF. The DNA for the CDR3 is TGTGCCAGTAGGACCCTGGCGGTCACGAACACCGGGGAGCTGTTTTTT.

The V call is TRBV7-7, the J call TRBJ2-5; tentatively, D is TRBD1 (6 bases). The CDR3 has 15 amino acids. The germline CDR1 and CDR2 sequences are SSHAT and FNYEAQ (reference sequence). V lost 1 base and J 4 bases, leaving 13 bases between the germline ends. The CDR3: CASSLDQGSIETQYF. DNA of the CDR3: TGTGCCAGCAGCTTAGATCAGGGGAGTATAGAGACCCAGTACTTC.

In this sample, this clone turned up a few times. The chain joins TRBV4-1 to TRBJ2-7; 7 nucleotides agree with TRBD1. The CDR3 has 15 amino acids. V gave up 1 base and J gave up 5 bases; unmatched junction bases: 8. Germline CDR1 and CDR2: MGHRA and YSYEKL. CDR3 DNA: TGCGCCAGCAGCCAAGTTGGAGACAGGGCCCACGAGCAGTACTTC. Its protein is CASSQVGDRAHEQYF.

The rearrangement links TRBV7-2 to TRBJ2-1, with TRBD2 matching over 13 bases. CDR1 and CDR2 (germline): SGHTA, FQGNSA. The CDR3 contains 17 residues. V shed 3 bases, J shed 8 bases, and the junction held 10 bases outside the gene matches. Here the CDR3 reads CASSFPTGTSGTYEQFF. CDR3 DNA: TGTGCCAGCAGCTTCCCTACCGGGACTAGCGGGACCTATGAGCAGTTCTTC.

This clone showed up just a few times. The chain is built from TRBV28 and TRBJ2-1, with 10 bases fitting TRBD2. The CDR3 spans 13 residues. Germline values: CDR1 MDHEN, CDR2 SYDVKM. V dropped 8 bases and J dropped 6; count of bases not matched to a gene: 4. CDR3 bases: TGTGCCAGCCAGCGGGAGGGCCGCAATGAGCAGTTCTTC. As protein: CASQREGRNEQFF.

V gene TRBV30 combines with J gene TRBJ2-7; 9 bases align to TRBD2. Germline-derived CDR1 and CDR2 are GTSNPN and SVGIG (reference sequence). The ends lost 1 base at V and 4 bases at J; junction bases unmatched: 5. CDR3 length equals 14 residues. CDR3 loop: CAWSEGTSRYEQYF. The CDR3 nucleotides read TGTGCCTGGAGTGAAGGGACTAGCCGGTACGAGCAGTACTTC.

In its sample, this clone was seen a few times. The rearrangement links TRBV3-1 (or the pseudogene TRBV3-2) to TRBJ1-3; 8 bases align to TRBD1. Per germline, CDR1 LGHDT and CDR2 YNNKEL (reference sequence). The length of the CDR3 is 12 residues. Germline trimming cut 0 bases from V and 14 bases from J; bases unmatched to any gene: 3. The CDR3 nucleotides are TGTGCCAGCAGCCAAGAAAGGACAGGGTTATATTTT. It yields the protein CASSQERTGLYF.

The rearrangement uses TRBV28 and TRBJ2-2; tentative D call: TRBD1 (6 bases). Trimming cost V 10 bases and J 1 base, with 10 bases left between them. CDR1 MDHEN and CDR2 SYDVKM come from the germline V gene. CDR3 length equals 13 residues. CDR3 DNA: TGTGCCAACCTGGACAGGAACACCGGGGAGCTGTTTTTT. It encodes CANLDRNTGELFF.

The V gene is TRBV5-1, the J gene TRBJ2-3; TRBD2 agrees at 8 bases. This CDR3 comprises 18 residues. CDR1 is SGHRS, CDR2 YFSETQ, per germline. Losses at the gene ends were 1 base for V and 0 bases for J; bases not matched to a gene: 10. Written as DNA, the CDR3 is TGCGCCAGCAGCTTGATCTCAGCCGCGGGGGGTAGCACAGATACGCAGTATTTT. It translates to CASSLISAAGGSTDTQYF.